Listed below are T cell receptor beta chains from one sample, sequenced in a study of graft-versus-host responses after intestinal transplantation. Generated by immunoSEQ multiplex PCR, the TCRdb table keeps only in-frame clones and is missing some. The sample carries about 21,000 clones, about 55% recorded once. This specimen consisted of alloreactive CD4+ T cells from a mixed lymphocyte reaction culture, obtained before intestinal transplant. These receptors all stem from a human patient who received an intestinal transplant. Each CDR3 is given with its conserved first and last residue. D genes are given only for firm matches. Only some rows state a clone size, as once, few, many or a class for expanded clones.

clone size	D gene	J gene	V gene	CDR3 DNA	CDR3 protein
NA	TRBD1	TRBJ1-2	TRBV6-5	TGTGCCAGCAGTTACGACAGGGCTAACTATGGCTACACCTTC	CASSYDRANYGYTF
NA	TRBD2	TRBJ2-2	TRBV5-1	TGCGCCAGCAGCTACGCAGCAGGACTAGTAACCGGGGAGCTGTTTTTT	CASSYAAGLVTGELFF
NA	NA	TRBJ2-2	TRBV2	TGTGCCAGCAAGGAAGTAGCAATGAACACCGGGGAGCTGTTTTTT	CASKEVAMNTGELFF
NA	NA	TRBJ1-5	TRBV19	TGTGCCAGTAGTAGGTCAGAGGGTCAGCCCCAGCATTTT	CASSRSEGQPQHF
few	TRBD2	TRBJ2-1	TRBV4-1	TGCGCCAGCAGCCGCCAGGGACTAGCGGCCTACAATGAGCAGTTCTTC	CASSRQGLAAYNEQFF
NA	TRBD1	TRBJ2-7	TRBV4-1	TGCGCCAGCAGCCTAAACAGGGGAAGCTACGAGCAGTACTTC	CASSLNRGSYEQYF
medium-sized	NA	TRBJ1-1	TRBV5-1	TGCGCCAGCAGCTCAAATACCCAAGCCAGGGAAGCTTTCTTT	CASSSNTQAREAFF
NA	NA	TRBJ2-7	TRBV29-1	TGCAGCGTTGTAGGCCAGGGATTGTACGAGCAGTACTTC	CSVVGQGLYEQYF
few	NA	TRBJ1-5	TRBV7-2	TGTGCCAGCAGCTCTAGGGGGAGCAATCAGCCCCAGCATTTT	CASSSRGSNQPQHF
once	NA	TRBJ1-6	TRBV27	TGTGCCAGCAAAGGCAGGATGAGCTCCTATAATTCACCCCTCCACTTT	CASKGRMSSYNSPLHF
few	NA	TRBJ1-1	TRBV18	TGTGCCAGCTCACCACCCCAGTACACTGAAGCTTTCTTT	CASSPPQYTEAFF
NA	NA	TRBJ1-1	TRBV10-2	TGCGCCAGCAGTGATTTAGGACACCTGAACACTGAAGCTTTCTTT	CASSDLGHLNTEAFF
NA	NA	TRBJ2-7	TRBV5-1	TGCGCCAGCAGGGGGGGTAGTCTCGTCTACGAGCAGTACTTC	CASRGGSLVYEQYF
once	NA	TRBJ2-7	TRBV30	TGTGCCTGGAGTGTACAGGGCTACGAGCAGTACTTC	CAWSVQGYEQYF
NA	TRBD1	TRBJ1-1	TRBV7-3	TGTGCCAGCAGGCCCGGGACAGGGAACACTGAAGCTTTCTTT	CASRPGTGNTEAFF
few	NA	TRBJ2-1	TRBV19	TGTGCCAGTAGTAAGAGACAGAACAATGAGCAGTTCTTC	CASSKRQNNEQFF
NA	NA	TRBJ1-4	TRBV28	TGTGCCAGCAGTTTATCTGTCTTTGGAGGGGCTGGTATAAAACTGTTTTTT	CASSLSVFGGAGIKLFF
NA	NA	TRBJ1-2	TRBV4-3	TGCGCCAGCAGCCAAGCCTACAGGAGTAGCTACACCTTC	CASSQAYRSSYTF
NA	TRBD2	TRBJ2-1	TRBV2	TGTGCCAGCAATAAATTGACTAGCGGTAAAAATGAGCAGTTCTTC	CASNKLTSGKNEQFF
NA	TRBD1	TRBJ1-2	TRBV5-1	TGCGCCAGCAGCTTGGACAGGGGTGGCTACACCTTC	CASSLDRGGYTF
NA	NA	TRBJ1-6	TRBV23-1	TGCGCCAGCAGTCCAGGGAGGCGAGGACCCCTCCACTTT	CASSPGRRGPLHF
NA	TRBD1	TRBJ1-2	TRBV2	TGTGCCAGCAGTGAACAAACAGGGGGCATTGGCTACACCTTC	CASSEQTGGIGYTF
few	NA	TRBJ1-2	TRBV5-4	TGTGCCAGCAGCCGGGGGGGTCTGGGCAGTGACACCTTC	CASSRGGLGSDTF
NA	NA	TRBJ2-3	TRBV5-6	TGTGCCAGCAGTTGGACCCTAGGGGGTCCAGATACGCAGTATTTT	CASSWTLGGPDTQYF
few	NA	TRBJ2-3	TRBV5-1	TGCGCCAGCAGCTTGGGTGGGACAACTCCTACAGATACGCAGTATTTT	CASSLGGTTPTDTQYF
medium-sized	NA	TRBJ1-2	TRBV2	TGTGCCAGCAGTGTAACCGGGGGCTACACCTTC	CASSVTGGYTF
NA	NA	TRBJ1-5	TRBV28	TGTGCCAGCAGTTTATCGGTCCAGCCCCAGCATTTT	CASSLSVQPQHF
NA	TRBD1	TRBJ1-3	TRBV7-9	TGTGCCAGCAGCTTAGTGGGAACAGGGGGCCACTCTGGAAACACCATATATTTT	CASSLVGTGGHSGNTIYF
once	NA	TRBJ2-1	TRBV9	TGTGCCAGCAGCGTAGCGGGCTCCTACAATGAGCAGTTCTTC	CASSVAGSYNEQFF
NA	TRBD1	TRBJ2-7	TRBV27	TGTGCCAGCAGTACTTCCGGGACAGGGGCATTGGAGCAGTACTTC	CASSTSGTGALEQYF
NA	NA	TRBJ2-3	TRBV11-2	TGTGCCAGCAGCTTTGCTGAGACAGATACGCAGTATTTT	CASSFAETDTQYF
once	TRBD2	TRBJ2-3	TRBV30	TGTGCCTGGAGTCTGCCTAGACCGGGACTACCTTCCGATACGCAGTATTTT	CAWSLPRPGLPSDTQYF
once	TRBD1	TRBJ1-1	TRBV5-1	TGCGCCAGCAGCTTGGTTTACCGAGACAGGGGGCGGGGAACTGAAGCTTTCTTT	CASSLVYRDRGRGTEAFF
few	NA	TRBJ2-3	TRBV19	TGTGCCAGTCGGGACTCTCCGAGCCCAGATACGCAGTATTTT	CASRDSPSPDTQYF
NA	NA	TRBJ1-5	TRBV19	TGTGCCAGTAGTATTCAGGGCGAACAGCCCCAGCATTTT	CASSIQGEQPQHF
NA	NA	TRBJ2-7	TRBV7-2	TGTGCCAGCAGCACCGGCGGGACCGCCGGCGAGCAGTACTTC	CASSTGGTAGEQYF
NA	NA	TRBJ1-2	TRBV11-2	TGTGCCAGCAGCCGAAGGTACAGGGCTGGCTACACCTTC	CASSRRYRAGYTF
once	NA	TRBJ1-2	TRBV7-9	TGTGCCAGCAGCTCCACCCGTCCCGGGACACCCTCCGGGGGCTACACCTTC	CASSSTRPGTPSGGYTF
once	TRBD1	TRBJ2-3	TRBV6-1	TGTGCCAGCGAAAAGGGGACAGGAGTCACAGATACGCAGTATTTT	CASEKGTGVTDTQYF
once	TRBD2	TRBJ2-3	TRBV5-1	TGCGCCAGCAGCTTGTACTTACGGTCCGGGACTAGCGGGGGCAGCACAGATACGCAGTATTTT	CASSLYLRSGTSGGSTDTQYF
NA	NA	TRBJ2-5	TRBV29-1	TGCAGCGTTGGGAGGTCGACCCCAGGAGAGACCCAGTACTTC	CSVGRSTPGETQYF
NA	TRBD1	TRBJ1-2	TRBV29-1	TGCAGCGTCCAGGTCCGGGGCAAGGACAGGTCTTTCGGCTACACCTTC	CSVQVRGKDRSFGYTF
NA	NA	TRBJ2-1	TRBV4-1	TGCGCCAGCAGCCCCTATTCGGCGGGGAATAACAATGAGCAGTTCTTC	CASSPYSAGNNNEQFF
few	NA	TRBJ1-6	TRBV10-3	TGTGCCATCAGTGACTCAGGGATCGGTAATTCACCCCTCCACTTT	CAISDSGIGNSPLHF
NA	TRBD2	TRBJ2-1	TRBV4-1	TGCGCCAGCAGCCAAGTAGTAGCGGGAGCCCTCAATGAGCAGTTCTTC	CASSQVVAGALNEQFF
NA	NA	TRBJ2-2	TRBV9	TGTGCCAGCAGCGTACCACCAGAGGCCGGGGAGCTGTTTTTT	CASSVPPEAGELFF
NA	TRBD2	TRBJ2-3	TRBV27	TGTGCCAGCAGATTTCTTCCTAGCGGGGGGGCAGAAAGGCAGTATTTT	CASRFLPSGGAERQYF
NA	NA	TRBJ1-1	TRBV7-2	TGTGCCAGCAGCTTAAATCCTTTCGACAGGCCCGTCGAAGCTTTCTTT	CASSLNPFDRPVEAFF
few	TRBD1	TRBJ2-7	TRBV7-3	TGTGCCAGCAGCTTAGAGGGGGCCAGGGAGCAGTACTTC	CASSLEGAREQYF
NA	NA	TRBJ2-2	TRBV5-4	TGTGCCAGCAGCGAACGGAGAACCGGGGAGCTGTTTTTT	CASSERRTGELFF
NA	TRBD2	TRBJ2-1	TRBV5-5	TGTGCCAGCAGCTCGTTAGCGGGAGGCCACAATGAGCAGTTCTTC	CASSSLAGGHNEQFF
few	TRBD2	TRBJ2-2	TRBV6-4	TGTGCCAGCAGCCCCAGGGAGGGGCACGGGGAGCTGTTTTTT	CASSPREGHGELFF
few	TRBD1	TRBJ2-4	TRBV6-6	TGTGCCAGCAGTTACGGACAGGGGGCCAAAAACATTCAGTACTTC	CASSYGQGAKNIQYF
NA	NA	TRBJ2-7	TRBV14	TGTGCCAGCAGCCACCGGGGTCAGAATTACTTC	CASSHRGQNYF
NA	NA	TRBJ2-5	TRBV7-9	TGTGCCAGCAGCTTCAGAAGGGGCCCTCTGTGGACCCAGTACTTC	CASSFRRGPLWTQYF
NA	TRBD2	TRBJ2-3	TRBV5-4	TGTGCCAGCAGCTCGGGACTAGCGGTGAGCACAGATACGCAGTATTTT	CASSSGLAVSTDTQYF
few	NA	TRBJ2-3	TRBV6-4	TGTGCCAGCAAGGATAGTCAGGGTAAGAATACGCAGTATTTT	CASKDSQGKNTQYF
few	NA	TRBJ2-2	TRBV28	TGTGCCAGCAGTTTACCCCCGATGGGGGCCACCGGGGAGCTGTTTTTT	CASSLPPMGATGELFF